Detailed here is one T cell receptor beta chain. Its antigen is still unknown. This sample also contains other DNA sequences that code for the same CDR3. PCR was performed using 60 Vbeta and 13 Jbeta primers. Only in-frame clones appear in the TCRdb table, and some are missing; sequencing was by immunoSEQ multiplex PCR. The table shows roughly 120,000 clones, with roughly 79% occurring only once. The source of the sample is a study of cytomegalovirus exposure and HLA in healthy donors. As for the study in general: The early release's HLA-typed donors yielded about 85 million unique TCRs.

Findings and limits, study-wide: Highly shared sequence variants in one cluster were likely a sequencing artifact. An analysis was carried out at a later point. It showed that HLA-associated TCR beta chains were more clonally expanded than equally common non-associated chains. HLA alleles showed associations with around 15,000 TCR beta sequences in a later analysis, at a 0.05 false discovery rate.

This sequence was found in a woman in her twenties or thirties in good health and CMV-seronegative. The sequenced material came from PBMCs.

The CDR3 sequence is CASSPRRDTQYF. The CDR3 region has the DNA TGTGCCAGCAGCCCCCGTCGGGATACGCAGTATTTT. The rearrangement joins TRBV7-9 to TRBJ2-3; D not certain. This CDR3 has 12 amino acids. Germline CDR1 SEHNR, CDR2 FQNEAQ (reference sequence). V lost 5 bases and J lost 6, with 9 bases in between.